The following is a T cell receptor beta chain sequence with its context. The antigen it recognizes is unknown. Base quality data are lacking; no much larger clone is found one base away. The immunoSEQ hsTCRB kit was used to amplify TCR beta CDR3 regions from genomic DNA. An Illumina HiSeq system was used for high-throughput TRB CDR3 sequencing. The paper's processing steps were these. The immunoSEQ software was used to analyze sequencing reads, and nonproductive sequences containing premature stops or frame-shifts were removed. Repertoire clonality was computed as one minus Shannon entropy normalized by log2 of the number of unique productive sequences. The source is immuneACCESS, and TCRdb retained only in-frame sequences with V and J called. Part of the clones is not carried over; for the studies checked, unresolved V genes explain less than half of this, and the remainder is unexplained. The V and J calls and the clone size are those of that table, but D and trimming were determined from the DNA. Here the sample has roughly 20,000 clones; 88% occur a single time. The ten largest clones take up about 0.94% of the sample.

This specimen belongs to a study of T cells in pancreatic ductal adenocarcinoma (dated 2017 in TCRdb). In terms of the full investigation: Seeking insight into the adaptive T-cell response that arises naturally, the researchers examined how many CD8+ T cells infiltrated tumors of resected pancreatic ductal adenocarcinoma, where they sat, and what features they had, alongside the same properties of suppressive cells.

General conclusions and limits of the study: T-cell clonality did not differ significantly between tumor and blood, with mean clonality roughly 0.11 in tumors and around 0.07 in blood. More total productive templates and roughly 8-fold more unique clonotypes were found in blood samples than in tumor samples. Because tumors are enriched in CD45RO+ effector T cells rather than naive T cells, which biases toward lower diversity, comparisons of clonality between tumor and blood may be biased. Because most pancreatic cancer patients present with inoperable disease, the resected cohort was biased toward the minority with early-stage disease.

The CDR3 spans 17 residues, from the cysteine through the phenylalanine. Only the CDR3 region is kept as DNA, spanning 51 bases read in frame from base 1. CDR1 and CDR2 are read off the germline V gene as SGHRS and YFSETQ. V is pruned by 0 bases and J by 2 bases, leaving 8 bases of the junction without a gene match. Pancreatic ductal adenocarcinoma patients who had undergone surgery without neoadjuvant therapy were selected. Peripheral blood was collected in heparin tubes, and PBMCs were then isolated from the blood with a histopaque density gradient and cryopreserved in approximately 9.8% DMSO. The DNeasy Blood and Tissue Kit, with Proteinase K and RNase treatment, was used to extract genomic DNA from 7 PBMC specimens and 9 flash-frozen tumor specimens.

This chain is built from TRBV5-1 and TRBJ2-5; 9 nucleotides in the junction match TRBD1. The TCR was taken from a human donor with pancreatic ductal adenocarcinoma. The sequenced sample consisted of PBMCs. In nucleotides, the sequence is TGCGCCAGCAGCTTGGGGCTGACAGGGGGTCGGCAAGAGACCCAGTACTTC. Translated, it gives CASSLGLTGGRQETQYF.